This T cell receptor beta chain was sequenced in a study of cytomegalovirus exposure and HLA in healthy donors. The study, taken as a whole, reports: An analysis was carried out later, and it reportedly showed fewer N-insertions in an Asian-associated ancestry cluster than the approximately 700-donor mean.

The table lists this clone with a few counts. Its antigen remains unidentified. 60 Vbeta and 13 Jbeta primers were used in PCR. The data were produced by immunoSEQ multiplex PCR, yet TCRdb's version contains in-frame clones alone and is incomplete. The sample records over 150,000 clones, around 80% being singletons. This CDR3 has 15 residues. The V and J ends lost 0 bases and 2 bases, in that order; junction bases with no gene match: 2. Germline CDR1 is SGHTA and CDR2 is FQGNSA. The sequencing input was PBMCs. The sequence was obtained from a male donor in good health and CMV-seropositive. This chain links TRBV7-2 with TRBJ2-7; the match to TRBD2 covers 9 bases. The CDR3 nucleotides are TGTGCCAGCAGCTTAGCTCTAGCGGGGACCTACGAGCAGTACTTC. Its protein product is CASSLALAGTYEQYF. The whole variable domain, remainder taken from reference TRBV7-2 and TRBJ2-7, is GAGVSQSPSNKVTEKGKDVELRCDPISGHTALYWYRQSLGQGLEFLIYFQGNSAPDKSGLPSDRFSAERTGGSVSTLTIQRTQQEDSAVYLCASSLALAGTYEQYFGPGTRLTVT.